The 32 T cell receptor beta chains listed next were all sequenced from one sample in a study of cytotoxic CD8 clonotypes in ibrutinib-treated CLL. Sequenced by immunoSEQ multiplex PCR; TCRdb stores in-frame clones only, minus some. The sample carries fewer than 80,000 clones, 57% recorded once. The sample in question was PBMCs, obtained after 12 months of ibrutinib treatment. The receptor set was obtained from a human donor with chronic lymphocytic leukemia.

This clone has more than one count but fewer than ten. The chain combines TRBV28 with TRBJ2-6; D gene ambiguous. CDR1 is MDHEN and CDR2 is SYDVKM in the germline V gene. The CDR3 sequence is 14 residues long. V was pared by 4 bases and J by 2 bases, with 6 bases between. The CDR3 coding sequence is TGTGCCAGCAGTTCCGTAGCTGGGGCCAACGTCCTGACTTTC. As protein: CASSSVAGANVLTF.

The rearrangement links TRBV6-9 to TRBJ2-7; no definite D call. The CDR3 is 11 residues long. V was pared by 6 bases and J by 6 bases, with 9 bases between. Germline CDR1 and CDR2: MNHGY and SVAAGI. The DNA for the CDR3 is TGTGCCAGCAGCCCCCTCAGCGAGCAGTACTTC. It is translated as CASSPLSEQYF.

Details on this clone: The same CDR3 is also encoded by other DNA sequences in this sample. The V call is TRBV18, the J call TRBJ2-3; perhaps TRBD1 as D (5 bases). Trimming took 3 bases from V and 0 from J, leaving 13 bases between them. CDR3 length equals 16 residues. Per germline, CDR1 KGHSH and CDR2 LQKENI. The CDR3 DNA is TGTGCCAGCTCACCCCAGGGTACCACTAGCACAGATACGCAGTATTTT. Amino acid sequence: CASSPQGTTSTDTQYF.

This clone is termed large. The chain has TRBV4-1 and TRBJ2-1; TRBD1 is a possible D gene (5 bases). The CDR3 is 14 amino acids. Looked up from germline, CDR1 is MGHRA and CDR2 is YSYEKL. V was pared by 1 base and J by 15 bases, with 19 bases between. The CDR3 here is CASSQGAQVPLGFF. The CDR3 DNA reads as TGCGCCAGCAGCCAAGGGGCACAGGTGCCATTGGGGTTCTTC.

The CDR3 spells CASSLGGRGSKQFF. As DNA, the CDR3 is TGTGCCAGCAGTTTAGGGGGTCGGGGCAGTAAGCAGTTCTTC. V gene TRBV28 combines with J gene TRBJ2-1; D possibly matches TRBD1 or TRBD2 (5 bases each). Germline V gene data show CDR1 as MDHEN and CDR2 as SYDVKM. The CDR3 is 14 residues long. Trimming stripped 2 bases from V and 11 bases from J, with 16 bases between.

The rearrangement links TRBV6-5 to TRBJ1-1; tentative D call: TRBD1 (6 bases). Trimming took 10 bases from V and 1 from J, leaving 16 bases between them. Germline CDR1 MNHEY, CDR2 SVGAGI. The CDR3 length is 14 residues. The CDR3 DNA reads TGTGCCACCTATCCCAGGGGCTCGAACACTGAAGCTTTCTTT. It codes for CATYPRGSNTEAFF.

V usage is TRBV28 and J usage is TRBJ2-7; D is perhaps TRBD1 or TRBD2 (5 bases each). The CDR3 consists of 13 residues. Deletions cut 6 bases from V and 0 bases from J, with 9 bases between. The germline V gene has CDR1 MDHEN and CDR2 SYDVKM. The CDR3 DNA is TGTGCCAGCAGCCGGGACGGCTCCTACGAGCAGTACGTC. Residues: CASSRDGSYEQYV.

The V gene is TRBV9, the J gene TRBJ2-3; D not resolved. Germline V gene lookup returns CDR1 SGDLS and CDR2 YYNGEE. Trimming took off 5 bases at V and 8 bases at J, with 12 bases between the two ends. This CDR3 is 12 amino acids long. In nucleotides, the CDR3 is TGTGCCAGCAGTCCGTCGAAAGGTACGCAGTATTTT. Amino acids: CASSPSKGTQYF.

This clone was found once. The chain employs TRBV28 and TRBJ1-1; D remains ambiguous. This CDR3 is 13 amino acids long. Germline V gene sequence: CDR1 MDHEN, CDR2 SYDVKM. Trimming removed 1 base from V and 13 bases from J, with 16 bases in between. The chain's CDR3 is CASSLFERSVGFF. The CDR3 region has the DNA TGTGCCAGCAGTTTATTCGAGAGAAGCGTGGGTTTCTTT.

V usage is TRBV5-1 and J usage is TRBJ2-2, with TRBD2 matching over 8 bases. V dropped 9 bases and J dropped 8; count of bases not matched to a gene: 6. Germline V gene lookup returns CDR1 SGHRS and CDR2 YFSETQ. This CDR3 has 12 residues. CDR3 in amino acids: CATSAGGGELFF. CDR3 sequence (DNA): TGCGCCACGTCGGCGGGAGGAGGGGAGCTGTTTTTT.

The chain couples TRBV6-4 to TRBJ1-4; possible D gene TRBD1, 5 bases. CDR1 MRHNA and CDR2 SNTAGT come from the germline V gene. The CDR3 totals 14 residues. Trimming cost V 6 bases and J 4 bases, with 12 bases left between them. The CDR3 DNA reads TGTGCCAGCAGCAGGGACGGGGATAATGAAAAACTGTTTTTT. This sequence encodes CASSRDGDNEKLFF.

This chain links TRBV6-1 with TRBJ1-5; 7 positions agree with TRBD1. The CDR3 runs 14 residues. V was pared by 5 bases and J by 6 bases, with 7 bases of the junction left unmatched. Germline CDR1 and CDR2: MNHNS and SASEGT. The CDR3 DNA follows: TGTGCCAGCAGTTTACCGGACAGGTTTCAGCCCCAGCATTTT. Translated, it gives CASSLPDRFQPQHF.

The V and J genes are TRBV27 and TRBJ2-3, with 7 nucleotides matching TRBD2. J gave up 2 bases and V 5 bases, and 7 bases lay outside the gene matches. The CDR3 sequence is 15 residues long. CDR1 and CDR2 (germline): MNHEY, SMNVEV (reference sequence). The CDR3 sequence is CASSPGLPDTDTQYF. The DNA for the CDR3 is TGTGCCAGCAGTCCGGGACTACCCGACACAGATACGCAGTATTTT.

The V gene is TRBV5-6, the J gene TRBJ2-2; the match to TRBD2 covers 8 bases. V was clipped by 5 bases and J by 5 bases; unmatched bases: 5. The CDR3 runs to 14 residues. Germline loops: CDR1 SGHDT, CDR2 YYEEEE. The CDR3 DNA reads as TGTGCCAGCAGATTACTAGCGGTGACCGGGGAGCTGTTTTTT. Protein product: CASRLLAVTGELFF.

The gene calls are TRBV7-9 and TRBJ1-2; the D is unclear. Germline assignment: CDR1 SEHNR and CDR2 FQNEAQ (reference sequence). V was trimmed by 1 base and J by 3 bases, leaving 9 bases between them. The CDR3 is 14 amino acids. Written as DNA, the CDR3 is TGTGCCAGCAGCTTAGATTCGGCCTACTATGGCTACACCTTC. Translation: CASSLDSAYYGYTF.

This sequence joins TRBV28 and TRBJ2-2; weak D call: TRBD2 (5 bases). Per the germline V gene, CDR1 is MDHEN and CDR2 is SYDVKM. Trimming stripped 9 bases from V and 4 bases from J, with 12 bases between. This CDR3 region has 13 residues. CDR3: CARVKRSTGELFF. CDR3 sequence (DNA): TGTGCCAGAGTGAAGCGGAGCACCGGGGAGCTGTTTTTT. The variable domain in full, with the rest retrieved from reference TRBV28 and TRBJ2-2, is DVKVTQSSRYLVKRTGEKVFLECVQDMDHENMFWYRQDPGLGLRLIYFSYDVKMKEKGDIPEGYSVSREKKERFSLILESASTNQTSMYLCARVKRSTGELFFGEGSRLTVL.

The table lists this clone with a few counts. The rearrangement uses TRBV5-1 and TRBJ1-1, with 10 nucleotides matching TRBD1. The V gene end was trimmed by 5 bases and the J gene end by 2 bases; junction bases not matched to a gene: 9. The germline gives CDR1 SGHRS, CDR2 YFSETQ. This CDR3 region has 16 residues. The CDR3 nucleotides are TGCGCCAGCAGTTTTAGACAGGGGGCGCTTAACACTGAAGCTTTCTTT. Translated: CASSFRQGALNTEAFF.

The table lists this clone with many counts. The chain combines TRBV20-1 with TRBJ1-2; D unresolved. Between the trimmed V and J ends, which lost 5 bases and 6 bases, there was a span of 4 bases. The CDR3 runs to 9 residues. Germline CDR1 DFQATT, CDR2 SNEGSKA (reference sequence). DNA for the CDR3: TGCAGTGCTGTTAATGGCTACACCTTC. Protein product: CSAVNGYTF.

The rearrangement joins TRBV6-1 to TRBJ1-5, with D maybe TRBD1 (5 bases). The germline V and J ends were trimmed by 4 bases and 0 bases, with 19 bases remaining between them. CDR3 length: 18 amino acids. The germline CDR1 and CDR2 sequences are MNHNS and SASEGT. The CDR3 sequence: CASSALSGGGGSNQPQHF. The CDR3 DNA follows: TGTGCCAGCAGTGCCCTCTCGGGGGGGGGAGGTAGCAATCAGCCCCAGCATTTT.

By share, this clone ranks as medium-sized (0.01 to 0.1%). The genes are TRBV6-5 and TRBJ1-2; D possibly corresponds to TRBD1 (6 bases). The germline V gene has CDR1 MNHEY and CDR2 SVGAGI. The CDR3 covers 14 residues. V lost 4 bases and J 4 bases, leaving 13 bases between the germline ends. The CDR3 nucleotides read TGTGCCAGCAGTTCGACAGGAACCCTCTATGGCTACACCTTC. Translating it yields CASSSTGTLYGYTF.

The chain combines TRBV6-5 with TRBJ2-1; the D gene is possibly TRBD2 (5 bases). The CDR3 runs to 13 residues. V lost 2 bases, J lost 10 bases, and 12 bases lay in between. The germline CDR1 and CDR2 sequences are MNHEY and SVGAGI. For the CDR3, the DNA is TGTGCCAGCAGTTACGGGCTAGCAGAAGAGCAGTTCTTC. This gives the protein CASSYGLAEEQFF.

Many counts were recorded for this clone. The genes are TRBV9 and TRBJ1-2, with no clear D. V was clipped by 0 bases and J by 4 bases, with 16 bases between them. The CDR3 consists of 16 residues. In germline, CDR1 is SGDLS, CDR2 YYNGEE. CDR3 DNA sequence: TGTGCCAGCAGCGTAGAGCCCACAGAGGTCGGCTATGGCTACACCTTC. Its protein is CASSVEPTEVGYGYTF.

The genes are TRBV7-2 and TRBJ2-2, with unresolved D. CDR3 length: 13 residues. The germline V gene encodes CDR1 SGHTA and CDR2 FQGNSA. V was clipped by 0 bases and J by 8 bases, with 7 bases between them. CDR3 region: CASSLARRGELFF. CDR3 DNA sequence: TGTGCCAGCAGCTTAGCGAGAAGAGGGGAGCTGTTTTTT.

V gene TRBV11-3 combines with J gene TRBJ2-1; D is possibly TRBD2 (6 bases). V was trimmed by 3 bases and J by 9 bases, leaving 12 bases between them. The CDR3 has 13 residues. Per germline, CDR1 SGHNT and CDR2 YENEEA. The CDR3: CASSLVGGSEQFF. The CDR3 DNA reads as TGTGCCAGCAGCTTGGTGGGGGGTTCTGAGCAGTTCTTC. The full variable domain, rest sourced from reference TRBV11-3 and TRBJ2-1, is EAGVVQSPRYKIIEKKQPVAFWCNPISGHNTLYWYLQNLGQGPELLIRYENEEAVDDSQLPKDRFSAERLKGVDSTLKIQPAELGDSAVYLCASSLVGGSEQFFGPGTRLTVL.

This chain links TRBV6-1 with TRBJ1-2, with 8 bases aligning to TRBD1. The CDR3 has 13 residues. J lost 8 bases, V lost 6 bases, and 8 bases had no gene match. Germline CDR1 and CDR2: MNHNS and SASEGT. The CDR3 region is CASRLDRVGGYTF. In nucleotides, the CDR3 is TGTGCCAGCAGACTGGACAGGGTTGGCGGCTACACCTTC.

Ten or more counts support this clone. The chain joins TRBV4-1 to TRBJ2-3; 9 positions match TRBD1. The ends lost 2 bases at V and 4 bases at J; junction bases unmatched: 4. CDR3 length: 15 residues. Germline lookup yields CDR1 MGHRA and CDR2 YSYEKL. The CDR3 region has the DNA TGCGCCAGCAGCCAACCGGGACAGGGTTCAGATACGCAGTATTTT. The encoded protein is CASSQPGQGSDTQYF.

The V call is TRBV28, the J call TRBJ1-2; 7 bases match TRBD1. The CDR3 runs 13 residues. The trim removed 6 bases at V and 2 bases at J, leaving 3 bases unmatched. The germline gives CDR1 MDHEN, CDR2 SYDVKM. CDR3 loop: CASRLTGNYGYTF. CDR3 nucleotide sequence: TGTGCCAGCAGACTGACAGGGAACTATGGCTACACCTTC.

The chain carries TRBV5-6 and TRBJ1-1; a possible D gene is TRBD1 (5 bases). The CDR3 covers 13 residues. Germline V gene sequence: CDR1 SGHDT, CDR2 YYEEEE. Trimming stripped 6 bases from V and 10 bases from J, with 19 bases between. The CDR3 DNA is TGTGCCAGCACGCGGGGACCGGTCCTAGCAGCTTTCTTT. This translates into CASTRGPVLAAFF.

The rearrangement joins TRBV6-1 to TRBJ2-7; TRBD2 agrees at 8 bases. CDR1 and CDR2 (germline): MNHNS, SASEGT. V dropped 9 bases and J dropped 7; count of bases not matched to a gene: 8. This CDR3 region has 12 residues. CDR3 DNA: TGTGCCAGGGGTGATCTAGCGGGTGAGCAGTACTTC. This codes for CARGDLAGEQYF.

The chain has TRBV28 and TRBJ2-7; D unclear. The CDR3 spans 14 residues. Germline lookup yields CDR1 MDHEN and CDR2 SYDVKM. V was trimmed by 4 bases and J by 0 bases, leaving 10 bases between them. This CDR3 is CASSWARSSYEQYF. CDR3 in DNA: TGTGCCAGCAGTTGGGCCCGGAGCTCCTACGAGCAGTACTTC.

This chain connects TRBV29-1 to TRBJ2-3, with D tentatively TRBD2 (5 bases). This CDR3 is 12 amino acids long. Looked up from germline, CDR1 is SQVTM and CDR2 is ANQGSEA. Trimming took off 3 bases at V and 3 bases at J, with 7 bases between the two ends. CDR3 in DNA: TGCAGCGTTGACGGAGGAACAGATACGCAGTATTTT. The encoded protein is CSVDGGTDTQYF.

By proportion, this clone is medium-sized. J is TRBJ2-2 and V is TRBV18; TRBD2 aligns across 9 bases. The V gene end was trimmed by 3 bases and the J gene end by 3 bases; junction bases not matched to a gene: 5. The CDR3 length is 16 residues. CDR1 and CDR2 (germline): KGHSH, LQKENI. CDR3 in amino acids: CASSPRTSAHTGELFF. CDR3 coding DNA: TGTGCCAGCTCACCTAGGACTAGCGCTCACACCGGGGAGCTGTTTTTT.